This is a list of T cell receptor beta chains from one sample in a study of identical twins. MiXCR was run by TCRdb on the 5' RACE reads, yielding one entry per CDR3 protein. The sample yields under 1 million distinct CDR3 sequences, around 12% seen once. In addition, the sample was reused for a study of yellow fever vaccine responses in identical twins.

The sample taken for sequencing was PBMCs. Receptors were obtained from a woman aged 18-29 years in good health. CDR3s include the opening cysteine and the closing phenylalanine or tryptophan. D genes are given only for firm matches. Rows may omit the clone size; those that give it use once, few, many or a size class.

15	TRBD1	TRBV9	TRBJ2-7	.	CASSDGMTGDYEQYF	TGTGCCAGCAGCGATGGGATGACAGGGGACTACGAGCAGTACTTC
13	TRBD1	TRBV12-3/TRBV12-4	TRBJ1-1	few	CASTLTGRTEAFF	TGTGCCAGCACCTTGACAGGGCGGACTGAAGCTTTCTTT
15	.	TRBV2	TRBJ2-5	.	CASSVARGLQETQYF	TGTGCCAGCAGTGTGGCCAGGGGTCTCCAAGAGACCCAGTACTTC
12	.	TRBV11-2	TRBJ1-1	.	CASSFQDVEAFF	TGTGCCAGCAGCTTCCAAGACGTTGAAGCTTTCTTT
12	.	TRBV29-1	TRBJ1-1	.	CSGHVGNTEAFF	TGCAGCGGACATGTGGGGAACACTGAAGCTTTCTTT
16	.	TRBV10-3	TRBJ2-1	few	CAIRGDKGAGYNEQFF	TGTGCCATCCGTGGTGATAAAGGGGCGGGCTACAATGAGCAGTTCTTC
17	.	TRBV4-2	TRBJ2-2	few	CASSQEGWSGNTGELFF	TGTGCCAGCAGCCAAGAAGGTTGGTCGGGCAACACCGGGGAGCTGTTTTTT
16	TRBD1	TRBV7-9	TRBJ2-4	.	CASSLEQGIAKNIQYF	TGTGCCAGCAGCTTAGAACAGGGGATCGCCAAAAACATTCAGTACTTC
14	.	TRBV6-5	TRBJ2-7	many	CASSYSYDSYEQYF	TGTGCCAGCAGTTACTCGTATGACTCCTACGAGCAGTACTTC
17	.	TRBV7-8	TRBJ1-1	many	CASSRISTGRPNTEAFF	TGTGCCAGCAGCCGGATTTCCACCGGCCGCCCAAACACTGAAGCTTTCTTT
18	.	TRBV11-2	TRBJ2-7	few	CASSSPRSQDSRPYEQYF	TGTGCCAGCAGCTCCCCTAGATCCCAGGACTCCCGCCCCTACGAGCAGTACTTC
14	TRBD1	TRBV4-1	TRBJ2-2	few	CASSQRDRTGELFF	TGCGCCAGCAGCCAGCGGGACAGGACCGGGGAGCTGTTTTTT
14	.	TRBV9	TRBJ1-3	many	CASSVDRVGNTIYF	TGTGCCAGCAGCGTAGACAGGGTCGGAAACACCATATATTTT
17	.	TRBV7-9	TRBJ2-5	few	CASSLRGRRQSWETQYF	TGTGCCAGCAGCTTAAGGGGTCGGAGGCAAAGTTGGGAGACCCAGTACTTC